Below, one T cell receptor (beta chain) is given with its context. Its target is unknown. This entry belongs to a study of early T cells in non-severe SARS-CoV-2 infection. Study-level information: The chains were unpaired, and the sequenced material was bulk RNA from unsorted whole blood.

Attachment of unique molecular identifiers to individual cDNA molecules was performed. TCRdb fed the 5' RACE reads into MiXCR, producing one record per CDR3 protein. This sample carries 60,000 or so distinct CDR3 sequences, roughly 10% of them seen once, and the ten largest clones take under 2%. This CDR3 comprises 11 residues. General observations from the study: Matching against VDJdb likely underestimated virus-specific expansions, favoring anti-spike CD8.

This TCR was sampled from an adult who was a healthcare worker with PCR-confirmed SARS-CoV-2 infection or an uninfected control (not recorded which). The chain links TRBV21-1 to TRBJ1-2. TRBV21-1 is an annotated pseudogene. The sequencing sample was made of whole blood. The CDR3 DNA reads as TGTGCCAGCAGCAAAGGTGGCGGCTACACCTTC. It is translated as CASSKGGGYTF.